Described below is a single T cell receptor (beta chain) sequence and its context. The ends lost 5 bases at V and 5 bases at J; junction bases unmatched: 9. CDR3 length equals 15 residues. Germline CDR1 reads SGHVS; CDR2 reads FQNEAQ. Using immunoSEQ multiplex PCR, the repertoire was profiled, and TCRdb retains in-frame clones only, with some absent. The data show tens of thousands of clones, approximately 88% seen once. The data stem from a study of T cell responses to AZD1222 COVID-19 vaccine. The rearrangement joins TRBV7-8 to TRBJ2-1; 7 bases are a match to TRBD2. This clonotype was obtained from an adult in good health. This sample comprised peripheral blood, obtained on day 0 of AZD1222 vaccination. Here the CDR3 DNA reads TGTGCCAGCAGCCCTCTGGGGACTACGAACAATGAGCAGTTCTTC. It codes for CASSPLGTTNNEQFF.